This paragraph covers one T cell receptor (beta chain) sequence. V gave up 1 base and J gave up 1 base, with 7 bases separating them. The CDR3 runs to 14 residues. Germline lookup yields CDR1 SEHNR and CDR2 FQNEAQ (reference sequence). This sample was included in a study of blood T cell repertoires in COVID-19. As for the study in general: Sources were T cells, B-cell-depleted T cells, or PBMCs; the material itself was cDNA or gDNA.

Some clones are missing from TCRdb's copy, which holds only in-frame ones; the method was immunoSEQ multiplex PCR. The table records approximately 230,000 clones, around 90% of them present only once. The sequence was obtained from a man older than 75 with acute or convalescent COVID-19. V and J are TRBV7-9 and TRBJ1-1; D is uncertain. The source material was peripheral blood. In DNA form, the CDR3 reads TGTGCCAGCAGCTTAGGCACTGCGAACACTGAAGCTTTCTTT. This codes for CASSLGTANTEAFF.